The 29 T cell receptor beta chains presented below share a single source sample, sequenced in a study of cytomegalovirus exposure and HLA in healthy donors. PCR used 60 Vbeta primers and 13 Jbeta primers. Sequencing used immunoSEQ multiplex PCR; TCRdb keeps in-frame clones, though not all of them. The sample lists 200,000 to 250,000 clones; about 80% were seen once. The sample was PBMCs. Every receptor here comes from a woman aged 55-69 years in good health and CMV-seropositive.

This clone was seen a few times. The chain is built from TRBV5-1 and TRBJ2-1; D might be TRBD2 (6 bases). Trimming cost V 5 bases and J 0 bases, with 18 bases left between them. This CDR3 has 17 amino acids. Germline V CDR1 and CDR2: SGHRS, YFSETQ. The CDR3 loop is CASRGAVADHSYNEQFF. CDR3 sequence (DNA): TGCGCCAGCAGGGGAGCGGTAGCGGACCACTCCTACAATGAGCAGTTCTTC.

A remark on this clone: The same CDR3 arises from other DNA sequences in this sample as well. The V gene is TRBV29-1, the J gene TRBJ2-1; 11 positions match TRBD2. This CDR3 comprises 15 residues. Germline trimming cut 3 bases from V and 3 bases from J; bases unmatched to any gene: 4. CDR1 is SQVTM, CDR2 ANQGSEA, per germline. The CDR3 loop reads CSVEPGTSGYNEQFF. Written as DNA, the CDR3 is TGCAGCGTTGAGCCCGGGACTAGCGGCTACAATGAGCAGTTCTTC.

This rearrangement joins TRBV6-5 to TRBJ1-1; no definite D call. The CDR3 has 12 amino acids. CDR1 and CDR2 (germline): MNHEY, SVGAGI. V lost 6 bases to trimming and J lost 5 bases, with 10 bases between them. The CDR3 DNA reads TGTGCCAGCAGGCGTCGAGGAACTGAAGCTTTCTTT. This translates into CASRRRGTEAFF.

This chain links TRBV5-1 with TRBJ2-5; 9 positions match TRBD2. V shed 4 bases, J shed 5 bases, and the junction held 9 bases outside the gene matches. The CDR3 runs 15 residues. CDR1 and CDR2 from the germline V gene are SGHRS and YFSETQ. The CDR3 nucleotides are TGCGCCAGCAGCCCATTAGCGGGAGTGGGTGAGACCCAGTACTTC. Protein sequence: CASSPLAGVGETQYF. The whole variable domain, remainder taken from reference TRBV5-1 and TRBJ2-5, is KAGVTQTPRYLIKTRGQQVTLSCSPISGHRSVSWYQQTPGQGLQFLFEYFSETQRNKGNFPGRFSGRQFSNSRSEMNVSTLELGDSALYLCASSPLAGVGETQYFGPGTRLLVL.

The CDR3 here is CASSKSGTGAGNTIYF. CDR3 nucleotide sequence: TGCGCCAGCAGCAAAAGCGGGACAGGGGCTGGAAACACCATATATTTT. The chain links TRBV4-3 to TRBJ1-3, with 10 bases identical to TRBD1. This CDR3 is built from 16 residues. Germline loops: CDR1 LGHNA, CDR2 YSLEER. The junction had 6 bases not matched to a gene; V was cut back by 5 bases and J by 2 bases.

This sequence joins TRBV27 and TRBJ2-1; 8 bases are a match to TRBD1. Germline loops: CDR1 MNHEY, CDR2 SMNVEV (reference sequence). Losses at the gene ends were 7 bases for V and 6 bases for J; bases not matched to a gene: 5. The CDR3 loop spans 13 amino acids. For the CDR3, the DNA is TGTGCCAGCAAGCCAGGGGGCATCAATGAGCAGTTCTTC. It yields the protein CASKPGGINEQFF.

For the CDR3, the DNA is TGTGCCAGCAGCCGGGACAGCCTCTACGAGCAGTACTTC. This gives the protein CASSRDSLYEQYF. The chain is built from TRBV7-9 and TRBJ2-7; 7 bases agree with TRBD1. Germline assignment: CDR1 SEHNR and CDR2 FQNEAQ (reference sequence). The CDR3 consists of 13 residues. Trimming cost V 5 bases and J 3 bases; bases outside gene matches: 4.

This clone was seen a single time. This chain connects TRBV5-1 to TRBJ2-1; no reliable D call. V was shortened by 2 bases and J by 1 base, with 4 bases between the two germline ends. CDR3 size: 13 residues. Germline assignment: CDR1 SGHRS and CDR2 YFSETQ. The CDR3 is CASSLESYNEQFF. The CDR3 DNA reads TGCGCCAGCAGCTTAGAGTCCTACAATGAGCAGTTCTTC.

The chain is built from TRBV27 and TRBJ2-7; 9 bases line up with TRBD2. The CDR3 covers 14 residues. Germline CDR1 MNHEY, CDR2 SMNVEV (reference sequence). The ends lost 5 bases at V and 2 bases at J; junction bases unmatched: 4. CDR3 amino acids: CASSTAGGPYEQYF. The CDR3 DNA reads TGTGCCAGCAGTACAGCGGGAGGCCCCTACGAGCAGTACTTC.

For the CDR3, the DNA is TGTGCCAGCAGCCGAACAAGACAGAGCTCTGGAAACACCATATATTTT. Translating it yields CASSRTRQSSGNTIYF. The chain recombines TRBV6-7 with TRBJ1-3, with D possibly TRBD1 on 5 matching bases. TRBV6-7 is sorted into the ORF group, with uncertain function. Trimming took off 6 bases at V and 0 bases at J, with 15 bases between the two ends. This CDR3 is built from 16 residues.

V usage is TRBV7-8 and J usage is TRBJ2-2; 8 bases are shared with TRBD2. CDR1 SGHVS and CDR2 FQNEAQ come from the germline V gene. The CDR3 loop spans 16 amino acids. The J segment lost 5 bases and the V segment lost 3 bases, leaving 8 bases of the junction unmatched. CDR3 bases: TGTGCCAGCAGCTTCGCGACGGGAGGGGGAACCGGGGAGCTGTTTTTT. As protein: CASSFATGGGTGELFF.

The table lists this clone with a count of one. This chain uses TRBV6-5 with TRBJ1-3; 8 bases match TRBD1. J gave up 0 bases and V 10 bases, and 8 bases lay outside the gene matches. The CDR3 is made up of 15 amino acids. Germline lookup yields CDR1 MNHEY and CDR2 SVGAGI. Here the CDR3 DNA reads TGTGCCACCCGACAGGGGAGCTTCTCTGGAAACACCATATATTTT. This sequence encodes CATRQGSFSGNTIYF.

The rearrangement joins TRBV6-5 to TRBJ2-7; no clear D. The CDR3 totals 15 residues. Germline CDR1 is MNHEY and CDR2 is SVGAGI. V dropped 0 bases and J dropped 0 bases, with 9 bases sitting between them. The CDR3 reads CASSYSSRFSYEQYF. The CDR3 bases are TGTGCCAGCAGTTACTCGAGCAGGTTCTCCTACGAGCAGTACTTC.

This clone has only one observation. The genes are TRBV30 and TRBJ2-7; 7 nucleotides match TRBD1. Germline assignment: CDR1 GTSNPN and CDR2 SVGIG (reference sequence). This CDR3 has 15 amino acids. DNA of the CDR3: TGTGCTGTACAAAAGGGGGCAGTGAGCTCCTACGAGCAGTACTTC. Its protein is CAVQKGAVSSYEQYF.

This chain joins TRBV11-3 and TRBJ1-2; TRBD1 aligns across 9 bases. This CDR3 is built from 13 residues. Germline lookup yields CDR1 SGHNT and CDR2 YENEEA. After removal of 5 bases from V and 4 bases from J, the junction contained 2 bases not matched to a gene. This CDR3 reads CASSMTGGYGYTF. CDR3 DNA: TGTGCCAGCAGCATGACAGGGGGCTATGGCTACACCTTC.

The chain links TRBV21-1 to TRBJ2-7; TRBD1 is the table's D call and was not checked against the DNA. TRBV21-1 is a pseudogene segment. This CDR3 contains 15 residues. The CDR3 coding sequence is TGTGGGGGGGTGCTAAAGAATGGACAGGGGAAAGGGCAGTACTTC. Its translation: CGGVLKNGQGKGQYF.

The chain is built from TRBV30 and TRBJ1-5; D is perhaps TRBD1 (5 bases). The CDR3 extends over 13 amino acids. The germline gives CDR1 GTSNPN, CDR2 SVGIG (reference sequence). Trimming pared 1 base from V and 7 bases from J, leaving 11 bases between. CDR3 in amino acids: CAWSDWGEQPQHF. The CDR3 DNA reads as TGTGCCTGGAGTGATTGGGGGGAACAGCCCCAGCATTTT.

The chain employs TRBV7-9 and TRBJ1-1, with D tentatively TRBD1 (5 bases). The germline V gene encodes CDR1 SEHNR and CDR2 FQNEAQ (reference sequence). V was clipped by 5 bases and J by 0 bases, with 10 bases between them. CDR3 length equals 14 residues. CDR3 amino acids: CASSGPGMNTEAFF. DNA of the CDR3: TGTGCCAGCAGCGGGCCAGGGATGAACACTGAAGCTTTCTTT.

CDR3 in DNA: TGTGCCAGCAGCTTCGGGACAGAAGAGACCCAGTACTTC. This sequence encodes CASSFGTEETQYF. J is TRBJ2-5 and V is TRBV7-7, with 7 bases that match TRBD1. Germline assignment: CDR1 SSHAT and CDR2 FNYEAQ (reference sequence). The J segment lost 3 bases and the V segment lost 3 bases, leaving 1 base of the junction unmatched. The length of the CDR3 is 13 residues.

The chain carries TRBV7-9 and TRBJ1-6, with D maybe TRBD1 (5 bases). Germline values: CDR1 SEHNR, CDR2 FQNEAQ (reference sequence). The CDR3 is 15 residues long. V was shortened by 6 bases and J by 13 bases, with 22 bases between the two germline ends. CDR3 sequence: CASRPTGQLGGPLHF. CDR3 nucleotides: TGTGCCAGCAGACCAACAGGACAACTGGGAGGCCCCCTCCACTTT. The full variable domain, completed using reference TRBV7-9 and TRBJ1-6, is DTGVSQNPRHKITKRGQNVTFRCDPISEHNRLYWYRQTLGQGPEFLTYFQNEAQLEKSRLLSDRFSAERPKGSFSTLEIQRTEQGDSAMYLCASRPTGQLGGPLHFGNGTRLTVT.

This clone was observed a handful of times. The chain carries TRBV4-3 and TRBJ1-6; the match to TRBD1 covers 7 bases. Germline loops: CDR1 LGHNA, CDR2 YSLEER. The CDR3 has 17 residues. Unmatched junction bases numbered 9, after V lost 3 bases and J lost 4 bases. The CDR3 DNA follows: TGCGCCAGCAGCCACCTCGGAGAGACAGGGTATAATTCACCCCTCCACTTT. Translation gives CASSHLGETGYNSPLHF.

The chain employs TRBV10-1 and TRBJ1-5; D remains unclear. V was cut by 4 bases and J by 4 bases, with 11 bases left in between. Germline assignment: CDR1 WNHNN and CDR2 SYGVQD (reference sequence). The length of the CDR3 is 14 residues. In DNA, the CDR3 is TGCGCCAGCAGTGCTGAGGCGGGGAATCAGCCCCAGCATTTT. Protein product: CASSAEAGNQPQHF.

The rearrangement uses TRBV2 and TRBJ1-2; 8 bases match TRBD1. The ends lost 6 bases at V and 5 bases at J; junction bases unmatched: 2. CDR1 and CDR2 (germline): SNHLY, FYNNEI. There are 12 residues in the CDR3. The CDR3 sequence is CASSGQGYGYTF. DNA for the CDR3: TGTGCCAGCAGCGGACAGGGATATGGCTACACCTTC.

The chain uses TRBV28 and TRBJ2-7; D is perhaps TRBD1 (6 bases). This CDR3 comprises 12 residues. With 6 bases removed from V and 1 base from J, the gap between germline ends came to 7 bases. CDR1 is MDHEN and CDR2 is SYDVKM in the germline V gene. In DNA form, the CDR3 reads TGTGCCAGCAGACAGGGTTCCTACGAGCAGTACTTC. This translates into CASRQGSYEQYF.

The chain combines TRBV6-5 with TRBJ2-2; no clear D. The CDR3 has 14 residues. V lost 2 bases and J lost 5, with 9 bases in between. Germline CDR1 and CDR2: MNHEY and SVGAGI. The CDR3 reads CASSYNPRTGELFF. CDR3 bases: TGTGCCAGCAGTTACAATCCGAGGACCGGGGAGCTGTTTTTT.

Here the CDR3 reads CASSKDRAGGNIQYF. The DNA of the CDR3 is TGTGCCAGCAGCAAGGACAGGGCGGGAGGGAACATTCAGTACTTC. This chain joins TRBV7-2 and TRBJ2-4; possibly TRBD2 for D (9 bases). This CDR3 has 15 residues. The V and J ends lost 5 bases and 7 bases respectively, with 18 bases between them. Germline CDR1 and CDR2: SGHTA and FQGNSA.

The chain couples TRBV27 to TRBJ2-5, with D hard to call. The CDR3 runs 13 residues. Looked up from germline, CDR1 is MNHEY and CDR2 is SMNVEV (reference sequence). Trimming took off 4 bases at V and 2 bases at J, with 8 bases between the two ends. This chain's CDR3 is CASSWAGQETQYF. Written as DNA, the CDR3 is TGTGCCAGCAGTTGGGCAGGTCAAGAGACCCAGTACTTC.

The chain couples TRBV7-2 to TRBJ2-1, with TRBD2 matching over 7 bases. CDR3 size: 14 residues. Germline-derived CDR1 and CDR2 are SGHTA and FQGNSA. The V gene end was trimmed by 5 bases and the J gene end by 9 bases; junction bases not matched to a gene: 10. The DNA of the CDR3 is TGTGCCAGCAGCAAGCGGGGTCAGAGGAGTGAGCAGTTCTTC. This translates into CASSKRGQRSEQFF.

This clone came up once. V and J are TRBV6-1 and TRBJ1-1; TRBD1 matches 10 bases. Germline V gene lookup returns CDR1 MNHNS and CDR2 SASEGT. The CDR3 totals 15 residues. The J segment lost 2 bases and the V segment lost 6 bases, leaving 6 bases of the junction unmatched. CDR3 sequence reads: CASRAGTGVNTEAFF. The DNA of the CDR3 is TGTGCCAGCAGGGCCGGGACAGGGGTTAACACTGAAGCTTTCTTT.